This T cell receptor (beta chain) was found in a study of identical twins. Unique molecular identifiers were present on the cDNA, and a universal primer site came from template switching. TCRdb fed the 5' RACE reads into MiXCR, producing one record per CDR3 protein. This table holds under 900,000 distinct CDR3 sequences, roughly an eighth found once. In its sample, this clonotype was seen a few times. What it binds is unknown. Trimming stripped 4 bases from V and 1 base from J, with 4 bases between. CDR3 length: 12 amino acids. The germline gives CDR1 SGHRS, CDR2 YFSETQ. Study results and limitations: The models systematically underestimated how much out-of-frame TCR alpha was shared in monozygotic twins. With abundant cord blood beta clonotypes, insertions were fewer; memory repertoires showed no such pattern.

The same data also went into a second study, on yellow fever vaccine responses in identical twins.

This receptor was obtained from a woman under 30 in good health. The material sequenced was PBMCs. V and J are TRBV5-1 and TRBJ2-3; no firm D call. The CDR3 spells CASSHRTDTQYF. The CDR3, as DNA: TGCGCCAGCAGCCATCGCACAGATACGCAGTATTTT.